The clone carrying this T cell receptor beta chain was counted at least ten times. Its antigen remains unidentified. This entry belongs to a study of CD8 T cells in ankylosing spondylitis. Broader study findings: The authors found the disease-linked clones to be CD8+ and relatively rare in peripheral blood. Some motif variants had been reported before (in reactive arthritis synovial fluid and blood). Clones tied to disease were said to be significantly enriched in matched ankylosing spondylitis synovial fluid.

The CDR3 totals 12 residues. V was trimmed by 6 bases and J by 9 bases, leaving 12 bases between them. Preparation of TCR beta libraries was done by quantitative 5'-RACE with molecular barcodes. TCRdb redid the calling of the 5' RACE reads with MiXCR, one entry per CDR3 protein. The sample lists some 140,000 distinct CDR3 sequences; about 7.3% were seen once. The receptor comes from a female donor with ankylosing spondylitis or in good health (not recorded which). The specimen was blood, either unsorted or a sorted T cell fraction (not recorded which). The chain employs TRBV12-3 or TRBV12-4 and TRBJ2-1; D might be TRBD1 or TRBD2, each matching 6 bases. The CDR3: CASSKGGTEQFF. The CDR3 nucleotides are TGTGCCAGCAGCAAAGGGGGGACTGAGCAGTTCTTC.